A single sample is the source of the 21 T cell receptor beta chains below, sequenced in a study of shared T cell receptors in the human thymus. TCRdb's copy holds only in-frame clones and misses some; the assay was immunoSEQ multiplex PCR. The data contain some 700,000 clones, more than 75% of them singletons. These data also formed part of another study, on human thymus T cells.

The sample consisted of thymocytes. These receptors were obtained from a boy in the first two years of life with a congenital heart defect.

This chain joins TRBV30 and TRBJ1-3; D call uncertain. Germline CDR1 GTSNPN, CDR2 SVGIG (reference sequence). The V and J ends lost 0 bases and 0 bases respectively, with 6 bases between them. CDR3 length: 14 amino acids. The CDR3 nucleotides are TGTGCCTGGAGTGTACAACACTCTGGAAACACCATATATTTT. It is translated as CAWSVQHSGNTIYF.

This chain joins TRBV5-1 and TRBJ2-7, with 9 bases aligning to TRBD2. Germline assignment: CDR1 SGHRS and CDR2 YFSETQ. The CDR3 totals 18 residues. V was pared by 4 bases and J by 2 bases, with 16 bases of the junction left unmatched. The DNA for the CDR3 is TGCGCCAGCAGCCCGGTAGGTAGCGGGCGGGGGGGACCCTACGAGCAGTACTTC. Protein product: CASSPVGSGRGGPYEQYF.

The CDR3 DNA reads as TGCGCCAGCAGCTTGACCCAACAGGGTCATGTTGAAGCTTTCTTT. This sequence encodes CASSLTQQGHVEAFF. The gene calls are TRBV5-1 and TRBJ1-1; perhaps TRBD1 as D (6 bases). V was pared by 1 base and J by 7 bases, with 17 bases between. The V gene's germline CDR1 is SGHRS and CDR2 YFSETQ. This CDR3 contains 15 residues.

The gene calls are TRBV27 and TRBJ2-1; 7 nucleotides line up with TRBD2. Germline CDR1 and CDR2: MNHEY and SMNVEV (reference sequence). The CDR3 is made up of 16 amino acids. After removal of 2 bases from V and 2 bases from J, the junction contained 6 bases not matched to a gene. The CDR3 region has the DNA TGTGCCAGCAGTTTACGGAAGGGACTACCCTACAATGAGCAGTTCTTC. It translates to CASSLRKGLPYNEQFF.

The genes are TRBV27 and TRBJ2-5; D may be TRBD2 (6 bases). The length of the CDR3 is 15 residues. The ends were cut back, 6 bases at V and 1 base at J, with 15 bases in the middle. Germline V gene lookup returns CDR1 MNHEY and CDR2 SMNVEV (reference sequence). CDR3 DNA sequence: TGTGCCAGCAGCCTTATAGCGGACCTCCAAGAGACCCAGTACTTC. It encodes CASSLIADLQETQYF.

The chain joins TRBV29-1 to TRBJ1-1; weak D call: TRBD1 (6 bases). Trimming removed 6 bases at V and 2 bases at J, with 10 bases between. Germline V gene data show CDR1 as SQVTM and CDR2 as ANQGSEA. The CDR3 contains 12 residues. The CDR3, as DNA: TGCAGCGTCTGGGGACAAAACACTGAAGCTTTCTTT. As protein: CSVWGQNTEAFF.

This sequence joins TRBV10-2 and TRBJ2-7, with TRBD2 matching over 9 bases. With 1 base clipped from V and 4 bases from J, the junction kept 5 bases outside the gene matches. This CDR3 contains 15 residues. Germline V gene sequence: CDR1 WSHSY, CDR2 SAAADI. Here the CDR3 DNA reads TGCGCCAGCAGTGAGTTAGCGGGAGACGGATACGAGCAGTACTTC. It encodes CASSELAGDGYEQYF.

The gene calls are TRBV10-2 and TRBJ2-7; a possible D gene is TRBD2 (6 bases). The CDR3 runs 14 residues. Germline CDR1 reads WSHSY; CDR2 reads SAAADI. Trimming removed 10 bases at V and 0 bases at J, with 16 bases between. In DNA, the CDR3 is TGCGCCACCGCCCAGGGACTGCACTCCTACGAGCAGTACTTC. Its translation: CATAQGLHSYEQYF.

The CDR3 region has the DNA TGTGCCAGCAGCTTAGTCCGAGCTTTGAAGCGCAGCGAGACCCAGTACTTC. Amino acids: CASSLVRALKRSETQYF. The chain uses TRBV7-9 and TRBJ2-5; D remains ambiguous. The CDR3 length is 17 residues. Per the germline V gene, CDR1 is SEHNR and CDR2 is FQNEAQ (reference sequence). The V gene lost 1 base and the J gene lost 5 bases, with 20 bases spanning the gap. The full variable domain, in which reference TRBV7-9 and TRBJ2-5 provide the parts outside the CDR3, is DTGVSQNPRHKITKRGQNVTFRCDPISEHNRLYWYRQTLGQGPEFLTYFQNEAQLEKSRLLSDRFSAERPKGSFSTLEIQRTEQGDSAMYLCASSLVRALKRSETQYFGPGTRLLVL.

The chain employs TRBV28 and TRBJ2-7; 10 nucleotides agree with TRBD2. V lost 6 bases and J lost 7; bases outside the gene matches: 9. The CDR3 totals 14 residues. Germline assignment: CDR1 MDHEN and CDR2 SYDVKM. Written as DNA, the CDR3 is TGTGCCAGCAGACGAGCGGGAGGGCCGGAAGAGCAGTACTTC. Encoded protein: CASRRAGGPEEQYF.

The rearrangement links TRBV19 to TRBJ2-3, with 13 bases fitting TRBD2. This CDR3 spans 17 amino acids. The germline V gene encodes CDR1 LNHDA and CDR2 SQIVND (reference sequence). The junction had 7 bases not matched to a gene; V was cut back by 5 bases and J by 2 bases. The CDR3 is CASSRMGTSGITDTQYF. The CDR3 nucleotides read TGTGCCAGTAGTCGCATGGGGACTAGCGGGATCACAGATACGCAGTATTTT.

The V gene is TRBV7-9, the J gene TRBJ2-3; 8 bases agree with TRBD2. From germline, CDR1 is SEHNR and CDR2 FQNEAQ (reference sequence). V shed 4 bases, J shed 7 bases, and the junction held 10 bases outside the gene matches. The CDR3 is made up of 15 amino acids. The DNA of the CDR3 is TGTGCCAGCAGCTCCCTAAGGGGCGGGAGGAATACGCAGTATTTT. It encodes CASSSLRGGRNTQYF.

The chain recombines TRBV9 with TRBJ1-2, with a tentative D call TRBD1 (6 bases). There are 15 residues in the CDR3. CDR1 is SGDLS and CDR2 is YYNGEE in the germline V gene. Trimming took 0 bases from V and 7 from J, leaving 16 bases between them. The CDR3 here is CASSVGQGSRGGYTF. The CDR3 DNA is TGTGCCAGCAGCGTAGGGCAGGGCAGCAGGGGTGGCTACACCTTC. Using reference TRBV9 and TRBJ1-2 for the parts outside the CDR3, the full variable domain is DSGVTQTPKHLITATGQRVTLRCSPRSGDLSVYWYQQSLDQGLQFLIQYYNGEERAKGNILERFSAQQFPDLHSELNLSSLELGDSALYFCASSVGQGSRGGYTFGSGTRLTVV.

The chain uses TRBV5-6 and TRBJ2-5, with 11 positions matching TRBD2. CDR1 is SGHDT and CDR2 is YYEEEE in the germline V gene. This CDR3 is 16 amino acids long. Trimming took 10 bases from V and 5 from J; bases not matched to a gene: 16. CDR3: CAARKGRTSGWETQYF. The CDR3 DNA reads TGTGCCGCAAGAAAGGGACGGACTAGCGGGTGGGAGACCCAGTACTTC.

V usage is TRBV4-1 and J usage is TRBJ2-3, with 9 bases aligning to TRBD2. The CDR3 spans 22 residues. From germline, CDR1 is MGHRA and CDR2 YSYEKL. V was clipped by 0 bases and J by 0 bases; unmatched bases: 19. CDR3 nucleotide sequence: TGCGCCAGCAGCCAAGATAGGACGGCTAGCGGGGACGAGGCCTCGAGCACAGATACGCAGTATTTT. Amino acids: CASSQDRTASGDEASSTDTQYF.

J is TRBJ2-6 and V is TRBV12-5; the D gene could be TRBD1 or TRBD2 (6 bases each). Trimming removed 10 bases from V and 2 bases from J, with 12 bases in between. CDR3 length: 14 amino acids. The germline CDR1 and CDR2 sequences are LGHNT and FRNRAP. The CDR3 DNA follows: TGTGCTAATGGGGGGCGTGCTGGGGCCAACGTCCTGACTTTC. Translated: CANGGRAGANVLTF.

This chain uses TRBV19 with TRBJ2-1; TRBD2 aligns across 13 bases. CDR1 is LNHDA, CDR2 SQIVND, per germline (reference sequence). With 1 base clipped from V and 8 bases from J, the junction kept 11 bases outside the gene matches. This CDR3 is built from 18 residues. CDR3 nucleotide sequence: TGTGCCAGTAGTATAGGGGGCGGGGGACTAGCGGGGACCGATGAGCAGTTCTTC. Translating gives CASSIGGGGLAGTDEQFF.

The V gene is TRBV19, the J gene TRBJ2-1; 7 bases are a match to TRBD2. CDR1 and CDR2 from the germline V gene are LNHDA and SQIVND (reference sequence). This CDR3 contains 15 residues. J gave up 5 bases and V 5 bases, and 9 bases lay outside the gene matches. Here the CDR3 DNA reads TGTGCCAGTAGTTTAAGCGGGATCCCTCACAATGAGCAGTTCTTC. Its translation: CASSLSGIPHNEQFF.

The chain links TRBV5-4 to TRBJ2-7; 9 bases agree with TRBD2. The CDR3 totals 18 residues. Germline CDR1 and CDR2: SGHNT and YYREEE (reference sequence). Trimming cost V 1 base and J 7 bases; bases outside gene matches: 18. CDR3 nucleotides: TGTGCCAGCAGCTTGTTGTCCTCCAGGGCGGGAGGGCCGCGAGAGCAGTACTTC. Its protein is CASSLLSSRAGGPREQYF. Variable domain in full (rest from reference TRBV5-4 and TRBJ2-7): ETGVTQSPTHLIKTRGQQVTLRCSSQSGHNTVSWYQQALGQGPQFIFQYYREEENGRGNFPPRFSGLQFPNYSSELNVNALELDDSALYLCASSLLSSRAGGPREQYFGPGTRLTVT.

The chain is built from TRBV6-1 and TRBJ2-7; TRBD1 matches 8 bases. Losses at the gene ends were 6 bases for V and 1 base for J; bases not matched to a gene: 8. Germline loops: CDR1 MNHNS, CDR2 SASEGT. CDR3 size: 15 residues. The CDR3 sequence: CASRWDGTGSYEQYF. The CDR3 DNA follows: TGTGCCAGCAGGTGGGATGGGACAGGATCCTACGAGCAGTACTTC.

Here the CDR3 reads CASRPSGQGCYEQYF. The CDR3 nucleotides are TGTGCCAGCAGACCCTCGGGGCAGGGGTGCTACGAGCAGTACTTC. The V and J genes are TRBV27 and TRBJ2-7, with D possibly being TRBD1 (6 bases). The CDR3 has 15 amino acids. Trimming shortened V by 6 bases and J by 3 bases, and 18 bases separated the two germline ends. Germline CDR1 and CDR2: MNHEY and SMNVEV (reference sequence).